These 8 T cell receptor beta chains were all obtained from the same sample, sequenced in a study of memory CD4+ T cells and cytomegalovirus serostatus. Sequencing was performed with immunoSEQ multiplex PCR; in TCRdb, only in-frame clones are kept and a portion is missing. The top ten hold around 1.9% of the sample, which has about 44,000 clones, approximately 82% seen once. The sort gate was single viable CD3+CD4+CD8-CD45RO+ cells for memory CD4+ T cells. The sequenced sample consisted of memory CD4+ T cells from blood. The receptor source for this set is an adult in good health and CMV-seronegative.

The gene calls are TRBV11-1 and TRBJ2-6, with unresolved D. This CDR3 is built from 13 residues. V lost 3 bases to trimming and J lost 0 bases, with 0 bases between them. Germline loops: CDR1 SGHAT, CDR2 FQDESV (reference sequence). The CDR3 sequence: CASSFSGANVLTF. The CDR3 DNA sequence: TGTGCCAGCAGCTTCTCTGGGGCCAACGTCCTGACTTTC.

This sequence joins TRBV2 and TRBJ2-1; D gene ambiguous. This CDR3 has 13 amino acids. CDR1 and CDR2 from the germline V gene are SNHLY and FYNNEI. Trimming took 4 bases from V and 9 from J, leaving 13 bases between them. The CDR3 DNA is TGTGCCAGCAGTGCTACTGCTCTGGGTGAGCAGTTCTTC. It translates to CASSATALGEQFF. Combining the CDR3 with reference TRBV2 and TRBJ2-1 gives the whole variable domain EPEVTQTPSHQVTQMGQEVILRCVPISNHLYFYWYRQILGQKVEFLVSFYNNEISEKSEIFDDQFSVERPDGSNFTLKIRSTKLEDSAMYFCASSATALGEQFFGPGTRLTVL.

The rearrangement uses TRBV6-5 and TRBJ2-3; D is unclear. This CDR3 region has 13 residues. CDR1 and CDR2 from the germline V gene are MNHEY and SVGAGI. With 0 bases removed from V and 8 bases from J, the gap between germline ends came to 9 bases. The CDR3 coding sequence is TGTGCCAGCAGTTACTCGAAGTCAGGTACGCAGTATTTT. Protein sequence: CASSYSKSGTQYF.

The chain combines TRBV5-4 with TRBJ1-4, with 7 bases matching TRBD1. V shed 0 bases, J shed 8 bases, and the junction held 4 bases outside the gene matches. The V gene's germline CDR1 is SGHNT and CDR2 YYREEE (reference sequence). CDR3 length: 14 amino acids. Here the CDR3 DNA reads TGTGCCAGCAGCTTGGCAGGGGGAGGAGAAAAACTGTTTTTT. As protein: CASSLAGGGEKLFF.

V usage is TRBV9 and J usage is TRBJ2-5; 9 bases map to TRBD1. Looked up from germline, CDR1 is SGDLS and CDR2 is YYNGEE. The CDR3 length is 15 residues. V was clipped by 4 bases and J by 4 bases; unmatched bases: 8. The CDR3 sequence: CASSTGQGQGETQYF. The CDR3 nucleotides read TGTGCCAGCAGCACCGGACAGGGGCAAGGAGAGACCCAGTACTTC.

The V and J genes are TRBV5-6 and TRBJ2-7; D unclear. Germline V CDR1 and CDR2: SGHDT, YYEEEE. Trimming removed 3 bases from V and 2 bases from J, with 3 bases in between. The CDR3 covers 11 residues. The CDR3 sequence is CASSSTYEQYF. The CDR3, as DNA: TGTGCCAGCAGCTCAACCTACGAGCAGTACTTC.

The V and J genes are TRBV29-1 and TRBJ1-1; D ambiguous. Between the trimmed V and J ends, which lost 5 bases and 4 bases, there was a span of 17 bases. CDR1 is SQVTM and CDR2 is ANQGSEA in the germline V gene. There are 14 residues in the CDR3. CDR3 coding DNA: TGCAGCGTTCTTACGTTTGGAAGGGTCACTGAAGCTTTCTTT. Protein sequence: CSVLTFGRVTEAFF.

J is TRBJ2-2 and V is TRBV7-9; 10 bases fit TRBD1. The CDR3 spans 15 residues. Trimming cost V 8 bases and J 5 bases; bases outside gene matches: 8. Looked up from germline, CDR1 is SEHNR and CDR2 is FQNEAQ (reference sequence). CDR3 sequence: CASVSGTGVTGELFF. In DNA, the CDR3 is TGTGCCAGCGTTTCCGGGACAGGGGTGACCGGGGAGCTGTTTTTT.